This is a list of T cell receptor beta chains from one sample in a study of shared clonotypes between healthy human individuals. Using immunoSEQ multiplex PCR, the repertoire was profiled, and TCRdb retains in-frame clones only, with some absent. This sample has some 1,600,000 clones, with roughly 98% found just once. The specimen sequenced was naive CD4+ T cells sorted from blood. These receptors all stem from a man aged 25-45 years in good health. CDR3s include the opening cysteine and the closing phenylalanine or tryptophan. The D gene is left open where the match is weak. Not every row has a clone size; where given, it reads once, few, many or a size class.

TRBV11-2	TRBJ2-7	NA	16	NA	CASRDPQRQPAYEQYF	TGTGCCAGCAGAGACCCCCAGAGACAACCTGCCTACGAGCAGTACTTC
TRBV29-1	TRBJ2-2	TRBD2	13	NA	CSAPGLASGELFF	TGCAGCGCCCCGGGACTAGCGTCCGGGGAGCTGTTTTTT
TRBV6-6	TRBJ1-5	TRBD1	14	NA	CASSNGQGLGPQHF	TGTGCCAGCAGCAACGGACAGGGCCTGGGGCCCCAGCATTTT
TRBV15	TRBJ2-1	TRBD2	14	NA	CATSIPGRVNEQFF	TGTGCCACCAGCATCCCGGGGAGGGTGAATGAGCAGTTCTTC
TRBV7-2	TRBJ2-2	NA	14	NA	CASSSRGNTGELFF	TGTGCCAGCAGCTCACGGGGGAACACCGGGGAGCTGTTTTTT
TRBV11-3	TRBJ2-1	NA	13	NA	CASSSNSLGEQFF	TGTGCCAGCAGTTCCAATTCTCTGGGTGAGCAGTTCTTC
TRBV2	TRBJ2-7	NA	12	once	CASGLFSYEQYF	TGTGCCAGCGGCTTATTCTCCTACGAGCAGTACTTC
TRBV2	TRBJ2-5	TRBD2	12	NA	CASSERGGTQYF	TGTGCCAGCAGTGAACGGGGGGGGACCCAGTACTTC
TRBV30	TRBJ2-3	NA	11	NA	CAWTTSDTQYF	TGTGCCTGGACTACGTCAGATACGCAGTATTTT
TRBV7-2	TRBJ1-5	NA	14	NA	CASSLQGSEQPQHF	TGTGCCAGCAGCTTACAGGGATCGGAGCAGCCCCAGCATTTT
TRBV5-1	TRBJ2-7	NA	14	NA	CASSIQTGNNEQYF	TGCGCCAGCAGCATTCAAACAGGGAACAACGAGCAGTACTTC
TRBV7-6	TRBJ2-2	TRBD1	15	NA	CASSLRTGYTGELFF	TGTGCCAGCAGCCTTCGGACAGGCTACACCGGGGAGCTGTTTTTT
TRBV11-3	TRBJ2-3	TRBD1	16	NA	CASSLGGQGATDTQYF	TGTGCCAGCAGCTTAGGGGGACAGGGGGCAACAGATACGCAGTATTTT
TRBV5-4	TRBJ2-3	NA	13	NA	CASSLMGADTQYF	TGTGCCAGCAGCCTAATGGGGGCAGATACGCAGTATTTT
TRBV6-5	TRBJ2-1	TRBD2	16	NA	CASSYENAGGHNEQFF	TGTGCCAGCAGTTACGAAAATGCGGGAGGGCACAATGAGCAGTTCTTC
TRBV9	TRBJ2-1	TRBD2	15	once	CASSYGTSGTGEQFF	TGTGCCAGCAGCTATGGGACTAGCGGGACCGGTGAGCAGTTCTTC
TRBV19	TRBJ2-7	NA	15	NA	CASSIGTGLLYEQYF	TGTGCCAGTAGTATAGGCACGGGACTGCTCTACGAGCAGTACTTC
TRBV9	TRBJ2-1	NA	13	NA	CASSVKLDREQFF	TGTGCCAGCAGCGTCAAACTAGATCGGGAGCAGTTCTTC
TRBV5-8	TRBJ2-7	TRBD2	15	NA	CASSLGSGRVYEQYF	TGTGCCAGCAGCTTGGGAAGCGGGAGGGTCTACGAGCAGTACTTC
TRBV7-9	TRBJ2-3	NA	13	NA	CASSLAVGEQQYF	TGTGCCAGCAGCTTAGCCGTGGGGGAACAGCAGTATTTT
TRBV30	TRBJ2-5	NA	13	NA	CAWSVRIQETQYF	TGTGCCTGGAGTGTTAGGATCCAAGAGACCCAGTACTTC
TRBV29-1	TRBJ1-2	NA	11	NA	CSVDGPYGYTF	TGCAGCGTTGATGGGCCCTATGGCTACACCTTC
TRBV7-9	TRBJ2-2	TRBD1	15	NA	CASSLGTGYVGELFF	TGTGCCAGCAGCTTAGGGACAGGGTACGTCGGGGAGCTGTTTTTT
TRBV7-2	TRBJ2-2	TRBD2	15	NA	CASSPVSGRAGELFF	TGTGCCAGCAGCCCCGTTAGCGGGAGGGCCGGGGAGCTGTTTTTT
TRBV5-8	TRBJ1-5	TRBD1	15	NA	CASTRDRGGDQPQHF	TGTGCCAGCACCCGCGACAGGGGGGGCGATCAGCCCCAGCATTTT
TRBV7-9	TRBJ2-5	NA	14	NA	CASSLVRPPGTQYF	TGTGCCAGCAGCTTAGTGAGACCCCCCGGGACCCAGTACTTC
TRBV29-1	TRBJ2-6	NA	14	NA	CSVAPRLQGLEPTF	TGCAGCGTTGCACCGAGGTTACAGGGCTTAGAGCCAACTTTC
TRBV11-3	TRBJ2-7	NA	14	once	CASSLGGAAYEQYF	TGTGCCAGCAGCTTAGGGGGGGCCGCCTACGAGCAGTACTTC
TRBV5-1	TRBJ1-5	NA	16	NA	CASSLVGGAMDQPQHF	TGCGCCAGCAGCTTGGTGGGAGGGGCGATGGATCAGCCCCAGCATTTT
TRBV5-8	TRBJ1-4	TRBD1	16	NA	CASSSTRQGAREKLFF	TGTGCCAGCAGCTCAACTCGACAGGGGGCGAGGGAAAAACTGTTTTTT
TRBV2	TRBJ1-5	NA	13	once	CASSGGPDQPQHF	TGTGCCAGCAGTGGGGGACCCGATCAGCCCCAGCATTTT
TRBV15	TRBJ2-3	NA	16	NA	CATSSRPRGRLDTQYF	TGTGCCACCAGCTCACGGCCCCGGGGGAGACTAGATACGCAGTATTTT
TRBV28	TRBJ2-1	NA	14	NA	CASTPRGGYNEQFF	TGTGCCAGCACCCCACGGGGCGGCTACAATGAGCAGTTCTTC
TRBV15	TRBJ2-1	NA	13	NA	CATSNGRYNEQFF	TGTGCCACCAGCAACGGGAGATACAATGAGCAGTTCTTC
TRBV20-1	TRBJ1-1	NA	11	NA	CSARWWAEAFF	TGCAGTGCTAGGTGGTGGGCTGAAGCTTTCTTT
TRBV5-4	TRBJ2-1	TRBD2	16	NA	CASSPSGRAVRNEQFF	TGTGCCAGCAGCCCTAGCGGGAGGGCCGTTAGAAATGAGCAGTTCTTC
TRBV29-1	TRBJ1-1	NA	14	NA	CSVCQGAMNTEAFF	TGCAGCGTCTGCCAAGGGGCCATGAACACTGAAGCTTTCTTT
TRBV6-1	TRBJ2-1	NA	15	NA	CASSDLAGSYNEQFF	TGTGCCAGCAGTGATTTGGCGGGCTCCTACAATGAGCAGTTCTTC
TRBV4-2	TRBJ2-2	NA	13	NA	CASSQELAGELFF	TGTGCCAGCAGCCAAGAACTTGCCGGGGAGCTGTTTTTT
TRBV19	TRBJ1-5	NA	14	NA	CASTFSRGPQPQHF	TGTGCCAGTACTTTCTCGAGGGGTCCACAGCCCCAGCATTTT
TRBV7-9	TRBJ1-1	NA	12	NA	CASSALITEAFF	TGTGCCAGCAGCGCACTGATCACTGAAGCTTTCTTT
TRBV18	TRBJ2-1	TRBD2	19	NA	CASSPGTLTSGRGPNEQFF	TGTGCCAGCTCACCCGGGACACTGACTAGCGGGAGGGGCCCCAATGAGCAGTTCTTC
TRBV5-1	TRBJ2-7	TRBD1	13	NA	CASSGDRGYEQYF	TGCGCCAGCAGCGGGGACAGGGGCTACGAGCAGTACTTC